These 10 T cell receptor beta chains share one sample of origin, sequenced in a study of shared clonotypes between healthy human individuals. Clones were read by immunoSEQ multiplex PCR, and TCRdb kept only the in-frame ones, dropping some. The sample carries around 2.1 million clones, 90% to 95% recorded once. Naivety among CD8 cells was defined by CD45RO negativity and positive CCR7 selection, thereby excluding terminally differentiated effector memory CD45RA+ cells. Material: naive CD8+ T cells from PBMCs. These receptor sequences come from a man aged 18 to 30 in good health. Some clones in this sample may be carry-over from other donors' samples.

The chain combines TRBV28 with TRBJ2-7; D is ambiguous. Per the germline V gene, CDR1 is MDHEN and CDR2 is SYDVKM. This CDR3 is 15 amino acids long. With 6 bases removed from V and 1 base from J, the gap between germline ends came to 16 bases. Here the CDR3 DNA reads TGTGCCAGCAGCAGTAATTATGGGATGTCCTACGAGCAGTACTTC. It is translated as CASSSNYGMSYEQYF.

This chain uses TRBV4-1 with TRBJ1-2; D is unclear. Per germline, CDR1 MGHRA and CDR2 YSYEKL. Trimming took 0 bases from V and 6 from J, leaving 14 bases between them. The CDR3 covers 15 residues. The CDR3 spells CASSQDPGRPDGYTF. As DNA, the CDR3 is TGCGCCAGCAGCCAAGATCCTGGCAGGCCGGATGGCTACACCTTC.

V is TRBV7-9 and J is TRBJ2-7; D possibly corresponds to TRBD2 (7 bases). The CDR3 contains 15 residues. V was pared by 1 base and J by 1 base, with 11 bases between. Germline values: CDR1 SEHNR, CDR2 FQNEAQ (reference sequence). CDR3 in DNA: TGTGCCAGCAGCTTAGGAGGGGGGGCTTCCTACGAGCAGTACTTC. This sequence encodes CASSLGGGASYEQYF.

This clone has a single count. The V call is TRBV9, the J call TRBJ2-1, with 7 bases lining up with TRBD2. The CDR3 has 15 residues. Germline V gene sequence: CDR1 SGDLS, CDR2 YYNGEE. V was pared by 0 bases and J by 8 bases, with 8 bases of the junction left unmatched. The CDR3 loop is CASSVGASGRDEQFF. The CDR3 nucleotides read TGTGCCAGCAGCGTAGGAGCTAGCGGTAGGGATGAGCAGTTCTTC.

This chain links TRBV4-2 with TRBJ2-3; 11 bases fit TRBD2. Germline CDR1 reads LGHNA; CDR2 reads YNFKEQ. The trim removed 0 bases at V and 0 bases at J, leaving 8 bases unmatched. CDR3 length equals 19 residues. The CDR3 bases are TGTGCCAGCAGCCAAGATCCCACCGGGACTAGCGGTAGCACAGATACGCAGTATTTT. Protein sequence: CASSQDPTGTSGSTDTQYF.

A word on this clone: Other DNA variants within this sample encode the same CDR3. This chain uses TRBV11-2 with TRBJ2-3, with unresolved D. The CDR3 extends over 11 amino acids. Germline CDR1 reads SGHAT; CDR2 reads FQNNGV. The germline V and J ends were trimmed by 5 bases and 5 bases, with 5 bases remaining between them. The CDR3 coding sequence is TGTGCCAGCAGCCTCTTAGATACGCAGTATTTT. It is translated as CASSLLDTQYF.

This clone was found a few times. Other DNA sequences from this sample encode an identical CDR3 as well. The gene calls are TRBV19 and TRBJ1-1; D might be TRBD1 (5 bases). Trimming removed 3 bases from V and 1 base from J, with 6 bases in between. The CDR3 contains 13 residues. Looked up from germline, CDR1 is LNHDA and CDR2 is SQIVND (reference sequence). DNA of the CDR3: TGTGCCAGTAGTATCGGGGGGAACACTGAAGCTTTCTTT. This translates into CASSIGGNTEAFF.

The V gene is TRBV28, the J gene TRBJ1-5; no definite D call. The ends were cut back, 6 bases at V and 6 bases at J, with 15 bases in the middle. This CDR3 has 14 amino acids. CDR1 is MDHEN, CDR2 SYDVKM, per germline. The CDR3 DNA sequence: TGTGCCAGCAGAGCTCGTAGCCAAGGTCAGCCCCAGCATTTT. Translating it yields CASRARSQGQPQHF.

This chain connects TRBV5-1 to TRBJ1-2; the match to TRBD1 covers 7 bases. The CDR3 runs to 14 residues. The germline V gene encodes CDR1 SGHRS and CDR2 YFSETQ. Trimming at V came to 4 bases and at J to 6 bases, leaving 9 bases not matched to a gene. Here the CDR3 reads CASSARTGADGYTF. DNA of the CDR3: TGCGCCAGCAGCGCTCGAACAGGGGCGGATGGCTACACCTTC.

This chain joins TRBV15 and TRBJ2-7; D might be TRBD2 (5 bases). Germline CDR1 is LNHNV and CDR2 is YYDKDF (reference sequence). Trimming removed 2 bases from V and 0 bases from J, with 8 bases in between. The CDR3 sequence is 14 residues long. CDR3 sequence: CATSRLASSYEQYF. The CDR3 nucleotides read TGTGCCACCAGCAGATTAGCGAGCTCCTACGAGCAGTACTTC.